Listed here are 8 T cell receptor beta chains from one sample, sequenced in a study of read filtering for tumor transcriptome and immune sequencing. From around 0.4 ug of RNA, a library with molecular barcoded alpha/delta and beta/gamma adaptors was made. MiXCR, run by TCRdb on the reads, gives a single entry per CDR3 protein. The sample carries some 140,000 distinct CDR3 sequences, less than 15% recorded once. The sequenced material came from a population of CD138-negative cells sorted from bone marrow. The origin of the receptors is a donor at least 40 years old with multiple myeloma.

This clonotype has at least ten counts. This chain links TRBV6-1 with TRBJ2-7; 7 bases map to TRBD2. This CDR3 spans 11 amino acids. The germline V gene has CDR1 MNHNS and CDR2 SASEGT. V gave up 1 base and J gave up 10 bases; unmatched junction bases: 1. The CDR3 spells CASSEGGLQYF. DNA of the CDR3: TGTGCCAGCAGTGAAGGGGGACTACAGTACTTC.

This clonotype was observed many times. The chain links TRBV29-1 to TRBJ2-3; possible D gene TRBD2, 7 bases. There are 14 residues in the CDR3. The germline gives CDR1 SQVTM, CDR2 ANQGSEA. Between the trimmed V and J ends, which lost 6 bases and 0 bases, there was a span of 13 bases. In DNA form, the CDR3 reads TGCAGCGTACGAACGGGGGGCAGCACAGATACGCAGTATTTT. Its protein is CSVRTGGSTDTQYF.

This clonotype showed up many times. The chain joins TRBV5-5 to TRBJ2-1, with D perhaps TRBD2 (5 bases). The germline gives CDR1 SGHKS, CDR2 YYEKEE (reference sequence). The CDR3 extends over 14 amino acids. V lost 3 bases and J lost 3, with 10 bases in between. The CDR3 DNA reads as TGTGCCAGCAGCTACACCGGGGTCTACAATGAGCAGTTCTTC. It translates to CASSYTGVYNEQFF.

This clonotype was counted many times. The chain carries TRBV13 and TRBJ2-3; D is undetermined. This CDR3 region has 15 residues. CDR1 is PRHDT and CDR2 is FYEKMQ in the germline V gene (reference sequence). The V gene lost 3 bases and the J gene lost 0 bases, with 10 bases spanning the gap. CDR3 residues: CASSFAARSTDTQYF. CDR3 bases: TGTGCCAGCAGCTTCGCCGCCCGAAGCACAGATACGCAGTATTTT.

This clonotype was observed many times. V and J are TRBV29-1 and TRBJ1-1; D gene ambiguous. Germline CDR1 SQVTM, CDR2 ANQGSEA. V lost 6 bases and J 1 base, leaving 6 bases between the germline ends. This CDR3 region has 11 residues. The CDR3 loop reads CSVRGNTEAFF. The CDR3 region has the DNA TGCAGCGTGCGTGGGAACACTGAAGCTTTCTTT.

A word on this clonotype: The CDR3 end shows no conserved phenylalanine or tryptophan, and so a read error is likely. The V call is TRBV6-2 or TRBV6-3, the J call TRBJ1-5; TRBD1 matches at 9 bases. Looked up from germline, CDR1 is MNHEY and CDR2 is SVGEGT. The CDR3 is made up of 14 amino acids. V dropped 5 bases and J dropped 7; count of bases not matched to a gene: 6. Here the CDR3 reads CASSGGQGRQPQHN. The DNA for the CDR3 is TGTGCCAGCAGTGGCGGACAGGGGAGGCAGCCCCAGCATAAT.

This clonotype was counted ten times or more. The chain uses TRBV5-1 and TRBJ2-7; possibly TRBD1 for D (6 bases). Trimming stripped 0 bases from V and 2 bases from J, with 15 bases between. Germline values: CDR1 SGHRS, CDR2 YFSETQ. The CDR3 extends over 16 amino acids. CDR3 sequence: CASSLVPGHGPYEQYF. The DNA of the CDR3 is TGCGCCAGCAGCTTGGTTCCGGGACACGGACCCTACGAGCAGTACTTC.

Worth noting for this clonotype: This may arise from a read error, as a much more abundant clone is one base away. The rearrangement uses TRBV30 and TRBJ2-2; D unclear. The CDR3 is made up of 13 amino acids. The germline V and J ends were trimmed by 1 base and 6 bases, with 9 bases remaining between them. From germline, CDR1 is GTSNPN and CDR2 SVGIG (reference sequence). For the CDR3, the DNA is TGTGCCTGGAGTGCTCCAGCGTCCGGGGAGCTGTTTTTT. The encoded protein is CAWSAPASGELFF.